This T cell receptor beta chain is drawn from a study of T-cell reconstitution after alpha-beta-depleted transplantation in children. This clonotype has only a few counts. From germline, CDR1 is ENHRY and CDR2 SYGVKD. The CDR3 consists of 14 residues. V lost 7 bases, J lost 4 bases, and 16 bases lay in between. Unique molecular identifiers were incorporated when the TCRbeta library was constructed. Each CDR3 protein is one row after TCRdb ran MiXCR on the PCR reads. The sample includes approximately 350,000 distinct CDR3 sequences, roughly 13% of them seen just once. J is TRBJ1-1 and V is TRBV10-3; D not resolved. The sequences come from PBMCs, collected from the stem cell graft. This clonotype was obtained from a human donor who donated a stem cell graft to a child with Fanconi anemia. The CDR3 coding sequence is TGTGCCATCACCCCCAGATCCGAAGGCACTGAAGCTTTCTTT. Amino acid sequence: CAITPRSEGTEAFF.